These 8 T cell receptor beta chains originate from one sample sequenced in a study of T cell responses to AZD1222 COVID-19 vaccine. Some clones are missing from TCRdb's copy, which holds only in-frame ones; the method was immunoSEQ multiplex PCR. The sample holds about 39,000 clones, about 91% seen once. The sequenced sample was peripheral blood, obtained 28 days after the second AZD1222 dose. The source of these receptors is an adult who received the AZD1222 COVID-19 vaccine.

This rearrangement joins TRBV19 to TRBJ1-6, with D perhaps matching TRBD1 (6 bases). V was trimmed by 5 bases and J by 10 bases, leaving 12 bases between them. Germline assignment: CDR1 LNHDA and CDR2 SQIVND (reference sequence). The CDR3 is made up of 13 amino acids. The CDR3 DNA follows: TGTGCCAGTAGTGTGACAGGAGAATCACCCCTCCACTTT. It yields the protein CASSVTGESPLHF.

This chain uses TRBV3-1 (or the pseudogene TRBV3-2) with TRBJ2-1; TRBD1 is a possible D gene (6 bases). Trimming pared 1 base from V and 5 bases from J, leaving 12 bases between. The CDR3 runs to 15 residues. Germline assignment: CDR1 LGHDT and CDR2 YNNKEL (reference sequence). The CDR3 loop is CASSQGQAKNNEQFF. The CDR3 DNA reads as TGTGCCAGCAGCCAAGGACAGGCGAAGAACAATGAGCAGTTCTTC.

The gene calls are TRBV6-4 and TRBJ1-2; no clear D gene. The CDR3 is 16 amino acids. Trimming took off 0 bases at V and 6 bases at J, with 17 bases between the two ends. Germline loops: CDR1 MRHNA, CDR2 SNTAGT. The CDR3 reads CASSDSAAGDFNGYTF. CDR3 nucleotides: TGTGCCAGCAGTGACTCGGCAGCTGGAGATTTTAATGGCTACACCTTC.

The chain has TRBV11-2 and TRBJ1-1; possible D gene TRBD1, 6 bases. The CDR3 spans 14 residues. Trimming took 3 bases from V and 5 from J, leaving 13 bases between them. Germline V gene sequence: CDR1 SGHAT, CDR2 FQNNGV. The CDR3 reads CASSFTGRQTEAFF. CDR3 coding DNA: TGTGCCAGCAGCTTTACAGGGAGGCAAACTGAAGCTTTCTTT.

The chain has TRBV27 and TRBJ1-3, with a tentative D call TRBD1 (6 bases). Deletions cut 4 bases from V and 3 bases from J, with 19 bases between. Germline CDR1 is MNHEY and CDR2 is SMNVEV (reference sequence). This CDR3 region has 17 residues. The CDR3 DNA sequence: TGTGCCAGCAGTTCCTCGGGCTACGGGGGCTATGGAAACACCATATATTTT. Translating gives CASSSSGYGGYGNTIYF.

The chain employs TRBV7-2 and TRBJ1-6; a possible D gene is TRBD1 (5 bases). The V end lost 1 base, the J end lost 9 bases, and 13 bases lay between the germline ends. The CDR3 has 15 residues. Per the germline V gene, CDR1 is SGHTA and CDR2 is FQGNSA. CDR3 region: CASSLEGLRGSPLHF. The CDR3 region has the DNA TGTGCCAGCAGCTTAGAGGGGCTAAGAGGTTCACCCCTCCACTTT. Looking up the rest from reference TRBV7-2 and TRBJ1-6 gives the full variable domain: GAGVSQSPSNKVTEKGKDVELRCDPISGHTALYWYRQSLGQGLEFLIYFQGNSAPDKSGLPSDRFSAERTGGSVSTLTIQRTQQEDSAVYLCASSLEGLRGSPLHFGNGTRLTVT.

This chain links TRBV11-2 with TRBJ2-7, with D tentatively TRBD1 (6 bases). Germline values: CDR1 SGHAT, CDR2 FQNNGV. This CDR3 has 12 residues. Trimming removed 5 bases at V and 7 bases at J, with 12 bases between. CDR3 nucleotide sequence: TGTGCCAGCAGCCTGACAGGAGTTGAGCAGTACTTC. As protein: CASSLTGVEQYF.

The V gene is TRBV7-9, the J gene TRBJ1-2; D not certain. V was trimmed by 5 bases and J by 3 bases, leaving 7 bases between them. Germline CDR1 SEHNR, CDR2 FQNEAQ (reference sequence). The CDR3 spans 12 residues. The CDR3 region is CASSANYYGYTF. The CDR3 nucleotides are TGTGCCAGCAGCGCCAATTACTATGGCTACACCTTC.